This T cell receptor beta chain was observed in a study of human T cells and chemical hapten exposure. This clonotype has at least ten counts. Trimming shortened V by 0 bases and J by 2 bases, and 2 bases separated the two germline ends. The CDR3 extends over 12 amino acids. Germline V gene data show CDR1 as SGHRS and CDR2 as YFSETQ. Documented time point: patch test 2, 6 weeks after DPC sensitization. Noted treatment: therapeutic diphenylcyclopropenone sensitization with weekly scalp DPC. TCRdb passed the RACE reads through MiXCR, listing each CDR3 protein once. The repertoire holds some 350,000 distinct CDR3 sequences, with roughly 6% as singletons.

The sequenced sample was whole blood, obtained in connection with sensitization to the hapten diphenylcyclopropenone (DPC). V usage is TRBV5-1 and J usage is TRBJ1-2; D remains ambiguous. This TCR came from a woman aged 18-29 years with alopecia areata. Some clones in this sample may be carry-over from other donors' samples. The CDR3 sequence: CASSLGNYGYTF. In nucleotides, the CDR3 is TGCGCCAGCAGCTTGGGGAACTATGGCTACACCTTC.